This TCR beta chain was sequenced in a study of HIV-infected patients and healthy controls. By its share, this clonotype is medium-sized. Reverse transcription used about 510 ng RNA and constant-region primers for alpha and beta. Alpha and beta chain libraries were made separately by chain-specific third strand synthesis with multiplexing indices. TCRdb re-called the 5' RACE reads through MiXCR, storing one row per CDR3 protein. The sample contains roughly 10,000 distinct CDR3 sequences, around 8% of which appear only once. Whole blood was used without fractionation, so all unsorted peripheral T cells were included. The germline V gene encodes CDR1 DFQATT and CDR2 SNEGSKA (reference sequence). CDR3 length: 15 residues. With 6 bases clipped from V and 7 bases from J, the junction kept 13 bases outside the gene matches.

The rearrangement uses TRBV20-1 and TRBJ1-5, with TRBD1 identical over 9 bases. This clonotype was obtained from an adult in good health. Sequencing used blood. The CDR3 region is CSAGRTGAAGQPQHF. The CDR3 nucleotides are TGCAGTGCGGGGAGGACAGGGGCGGCGGGACAGCCCCAGCATTTT.